What follows describes a single TCR beta chain. Original handling: Reference gene primer amplification gave estimated nucleated cell counts. The protocol was immunoSEQ multiplex PCR, while the TCRdb copy is restricted to in-frame clones and leaves out a portion. V, J and clone size were drawn from that table, and D and trimming were deduced from the DNA. The sample gives about 230,000 clones, roughly 84% of which show up once; over 2% is in the top ten. There are 17 residues in the CDR3. V shed 3 bases and J 2 bases; nucleotides not matched to a gene: 5. CDR1 SGHRS and CDR2 YFSETQ come from the germline V gene. The data originate from a study of blood T cell repertoires in COVID-19. Across the whole study: Sites across the United States, Italy and Spain contributed samples from acute and convalescent COVID-19. The cDNA or gDNA used as material had been derived from T cells, B-cell-depleted T cells, or PBMCs.

V is TRBV5-1 and J is TRBJ2-3, with TRBD2 matching over 14 bases. The sample taken for sequencing was peripheral blood. The receptor comes from a man between 40 and 49 years old who had recovered from COVID-19. CDR3 region: CASSSGTSGSFTDTQYF. The DNA for the CDR3 is TGCGCCAGCAGCTCCGGGACTAGCGGGAGCTTCACAGATACGCAGTATTTT.